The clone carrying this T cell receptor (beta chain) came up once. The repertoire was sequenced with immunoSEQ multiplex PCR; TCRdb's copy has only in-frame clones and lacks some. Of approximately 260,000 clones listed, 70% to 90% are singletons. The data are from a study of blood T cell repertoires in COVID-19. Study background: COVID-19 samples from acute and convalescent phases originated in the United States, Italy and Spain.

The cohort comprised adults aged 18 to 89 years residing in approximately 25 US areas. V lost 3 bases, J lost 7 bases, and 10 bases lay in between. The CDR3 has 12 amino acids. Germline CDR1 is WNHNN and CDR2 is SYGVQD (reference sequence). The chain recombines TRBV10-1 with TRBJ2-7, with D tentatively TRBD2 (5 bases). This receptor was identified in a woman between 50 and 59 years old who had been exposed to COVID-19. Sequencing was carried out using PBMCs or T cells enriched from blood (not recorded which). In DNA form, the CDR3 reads TGCGCCAGCAGTGAAGGACCGGGGGAGCAGTACTTC. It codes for CASSEGPGEQYF.